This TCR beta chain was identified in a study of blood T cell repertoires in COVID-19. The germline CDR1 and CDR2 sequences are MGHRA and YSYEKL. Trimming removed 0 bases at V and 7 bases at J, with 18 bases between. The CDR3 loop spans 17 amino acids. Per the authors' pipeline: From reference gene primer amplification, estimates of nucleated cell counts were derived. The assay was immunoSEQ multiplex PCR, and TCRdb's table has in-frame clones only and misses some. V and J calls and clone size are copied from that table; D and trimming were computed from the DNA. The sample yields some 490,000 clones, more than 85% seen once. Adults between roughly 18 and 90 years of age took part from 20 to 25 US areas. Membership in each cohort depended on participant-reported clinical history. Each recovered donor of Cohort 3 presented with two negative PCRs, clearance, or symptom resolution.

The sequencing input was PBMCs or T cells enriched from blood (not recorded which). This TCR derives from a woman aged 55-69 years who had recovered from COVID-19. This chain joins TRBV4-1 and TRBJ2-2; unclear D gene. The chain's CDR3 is CASSQEAPPRSIGELFF. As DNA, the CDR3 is TGCGCCAGCAGCCAAGAGGCACCCCCCAGGTCGATCGGGGAGCTGTTTTTT.